One sample yielded the 12 T cell receptor beta chains listed below, sequenced in a study of blood T cells in healthy people across ages. Alongside a J-beta primer mix, a sample-barcoded 5' primer served in a second PCR lasting 7 to 11 cycles. TCRdb reprocessed the 5' RACE reads via MiXCR and lists one record per CDR3 protein. The repertoire holds some 1.5 million distinct CDR3 sequences, with approximately 30% as singletons. Sequenced material: blood. The receptors here all came from a woman aged 25 to 39 in good health.

The chain is built from TRBV7-2 and TRBJ2-7, with 10 bases fitting TRBD2. V shed 3 bases and J 7 bases; nucleotides not matched to a gene: 9. Germline CDR1 and CDR2: SGHTA and FQGNSA. The CDR3 length is 15 residues. The chain's CDR3 is CASSFSSGSTHEQYF. The CDR3 region has the DNA TGTGCCAGCAGCTTTTCTAGCGGGAGTACCCATGAGCAGTACTTC.

This sequence joins TRBV6-5 and TRBJ2-3; D may be TRBD1 or TRBD2 (5 bases each). Trimming left V 2 bases short and J 4 bases short, with 19 bases between. This CDR3 spans 17 amino acids. Germline CDR1 and CDR2: MNHEY and SVGAGI. The CDR3 nucleotides read TGTGCCAGCAGTTACGAGAGGAAGGGGCTAGCTCCAGATACGCAGTATTTT. This translates into CASSYERKGLAPDTQYF.

This clonotype was seen many times. The chain combines TRBV6-2 or TRBV6-3 with TRBJ2-7; no definite D call. The V gene lost 6 bases and the J gene lost 3 bases, with 9 bases spanning the gap. Germline CDR1 MNHEY, CDR2 SVGEGT. The CDR3 runs to 12 residues. The CDR3: CASSSLYYEQYF. The CDR3 nucleotides read TGTGCCAGCAGCTCCTTATACTACGAGCAGTACTTC.

There are a few counts of this clonotype. The V gene is TRBV20-1, the J gene TRBJ1-5; no firm D call. V was shortened by 1 base and J by 4 bases, with 11 bases between the two germline ends. The CDR3 runs 14 residues. Per the germline V gene, CDR1 is DFQATT and CDR2 is SNEGSKA (reference sequence). CDR3: CSARVPGENQPQHF. DNA of the CDR3: TGCAGTGCTAGAGTCCCGGGCGAAAATCAGCCCCAGCATTTT.

The chain has TRBV4-3 and TRBJ1-2; D might be TRBD1 (6 bases). This CDR3 contains 16 residues. Germline V CDR1 and CDR2: LGHNA, YSLEER. V lost 0 bases and J 1 base, leaving 12 bases between the germline ends. Written as DNA, the CDR3 is TGCGCCAGCAGCCAAGATATGGGGGCAGTTAACTATGGCTACACCTTC. Protein: CASSQDMGAVNYGYTF.

This chain links TRBV12-3 or TRBV12-4 with TRBJ2-1; 11 positions agree with TRBD2. This CDR3 contains 15 residues. V trimming: 6 bases; J trimming: 8 bases; junction bases outside the gene matches: 9. CDR3 DNA: TGTGCCAGCAGACAACCCGGGACTAGCGGCGATGAGCAGTTCTTC. Protein sequence: CASRQPGTSGDEQFF.

The chain recombines TRBV12-3 or TRBV12-4 with TRBJ2-3; D might be TRBD1 (5 bases). The CDR3 totals 15 residues. Trimming stripped 3 bases from V and 4 bases from J, with 14 bases between. This chain's CDR3 is CASSLGQVNADTQYF. In nucleotides, the CDR3 is TGTGCCAGCAGTTTGGGGCAAGTAAACGCAGATACGCAGTATTTT.

This clonotype was picked up a small number of times. At one of its ends the junction is not consistent with the germline gene, which may arise from a read error. The chain employs TRBV9 and TRBJ2-1; 10 bases are a match to TRBD2. This CDR3 contains 16 residues. Looked up from germline, CDR1 is SGDLS and CDR2 is YYNGEE. CDR3 residues: CASSLGLAGDYNEQFF. The CDR3 bases are TGCGCCAGCAGCCTGGGGCTAGCGGGAGACTACAATGAGCAGTTCTTC.

This clonotype was counted only a few times. V usage is TRBV20-1 and J usage is TRBJ2-5; no firm D call. Germline V gene lookup returns CDR1 DFQATT and CDR2 SNEGSKA (reference sequence). The CDR3 has 12 amino acids. V shed 3 bases and J shed 4 bases, with 9 bases lying between them. As DNA, the CDR3 is TGCAGTGCTAGTGCAGCGAGAGAGACCCAGTACTTC. Amino acids: CSASAARETQYF.

This clonotype was recorded a few times. V and J are TRBV20-1 and TRBJ2-3; 9 bases are shared with TRBD2. The ends lost 7 bases at V and 7 bases at J; junction bases unmatched: 6. CDR3 length: 12 amino acids. Germline values: CDR1 DFQATT, CDR2 SNEGSKA (reference sequence). The CDR3 DNA reads TGCAGTGTCCTAGCGGGACAATATACGCAGTATTTT. Translated: CSVLAGQYTQYF.

V and J are TRBV29-1 and TRBJ2-3, with 10 nucleotides matching TRBD1. The CDR3 spans 13 residues. CDR1 and CDR2 from the germline V gene are SQVTM and ANQGSEA. J gave up 5 bases and V 5 bases, and 4 bases lay outside the gene matches. This CDR3 is CSVKGQGEDTQYF. DNA of the CDR3: TGCAGCGTTAAAGGACAGGGGGAAGATACGCAGTATTTT.

This clonotype has a handful of counts. The DNA for the CDR3 is TGTGCCAGCAGCGCCGGACAGGACAGCTCCTACAATGAGCAGTTCTTC. Its translation is CASSAGQDSSYNEQFF. The chain employs TRBV9 and TRBJ2-1, with TRBD1 matching 7 bases. The V and J ends lost 3 bases and 0 bases, in that order; junction bases with no gene match: 6. Germline CDR1 is SGDLS and CDR2 is YYNGEE. The CDR3 contains 16 residues.